These T cell receptor beta chains were read from a single sample in a study of blood T cell repertoires in COVID-19. Clones were sequenced by immunoSEQ multiplex PCR, and TCRdb holds only the in-frame ones, with some missing. Of around 210,000 clones in the sample, approximately 84% were seen once. The sample comprised peripheral blood. Receptors originate from a woman older than 75 with COVID-19, enrolled during active disease. The CDR3 runs from the conserved cysteine through the conserved F or W. Fields, in order: clone size, D gene, J gene, V gene, CDR3 protein, CDR3 DNA. A D gene is named only where the DNA matches it firmly. Size tells how often a clone was seen (once, few, many) or the class of an expanded clone, and some rows leave it out.

.,.,TRBJ2-5,TRBV19,CASSRAGAQETQYF,TGTGCCAGTAGTCGGGCAGGGGCCCAAGAGACCCAGTACTTC
.,.,TRBJ1-4,TRBV15,CATRPGQRGEKLFF,TGTGCCACCAGGCCCGGACAGCGGGGGGAAAAACTGTTTTTT
.,TRBD1,TRBJ1-2,TRBV10-2,CASSRTGGGYTF,TGCGCCAGCAGTAGGACAGGGGGCGGCTACACCTTC
.,.,TRBJ1-2,TRBV3-1/TRBV3-2,CASSQGGFAGYTF,TGTGCCAGCAGCCAAGGCGGATTTGCCGGCTACACCTTC
once,TRBD2,TRBJ2-3,TRBV3-1/TRBV3-2,CASSPLPSSGRSTDTQYF,TGTGCCAGCAGCCCCCTTCCCTCTAGCGGGAGGAGCACAGATACGCAGTATTTT
few,TRBD1,TRBJ2-3,TRBV9,CASSATSGQGTDTQYF,TGTGCCAGCAGCGCAACTTCGGGACAGGGCACAGATACGCAGTATTTT
few,.,TRBJ1-2,TRBV7-3,CASSFTHTGTRGYTF,TGTGCCAGCAGCTTCACCCATACCGGGACACGCGGCTACACCTTC
.,.,TRBJ1-6,TRBV5-8,CASSLQAGAPLHF,TGTGCCAGCAGCTTACAGGCTGGGGCACCCCTCCACTTT
.,TRBD2,TRBJ2-1,TRBV27,CASSLDLAGINEQFF,TGTGCCAGCAGTTTAGATCTAGCGGGGATCAATGAGCAGTTCTTC
.,.,TRBJ2-1,TRBV25-1,CASSASVSLSNEQFF,TGTGCCAGCAGTGCATCCGTGTCCCTATCCAATGAGCAGTTCTTC
.,.,TRBJ2-5,TRBV18,CASSPRYSQETQYF,TGTGCCAGCTCACCACGCTACAGTCAAGAGACCCAGTACTTC
.,.,TRBJ2-2,TRBV6-1,CASSESVILAGELFF,TGTGCCAGCAGTGAATCCGTAATCCTCGCCGGGGAGCTGTTTTTT
.,TRBD1,TRBJ2-1,TRBV10-3,CAISADRYNEQFF,TGTGCCATCAGTGCGGACAGGTACAATGAGCAGTTCTTC
.,.,TRBJ1-1,TRBV20-1,CSARQLAEAFF,TGCAGTGCTAGACAGCTAGCTGAAGCTTTCTTT
.,.,TRBJ1-1,TRBV4-2,CASSYGQGNTEAFF,TGTGCCAGCAGCTACGGGCAGGGGAACACTGAAGCTTTCTTT
.,.,TRBJ2-7,TRBV3-1/TRBV3-2,CASSQESKYEQYF,TGTGCCAGCAGCCAAGAATCAAAATACGAGCAGTACTTC
.,.,TRBJ2-7,TRBV6-5,CATWPGFSSYEQYF,TGTGCCACCTGGCCCGGGTTCAGCTCCTACGAGCAGTACTTC
.,.,TRBJ1-4,TRBV5-1,CASSDPTETNEKLFF,TGCGCCAGCAGCGATCCGACAGAAACTAATGAAAAACTGTTTTTT
few,.,TRBJ1-5,TRBV12-3/TRBV12-4,CASSIRVNQPQHF,TGTGCCAGCAGTATCAGGGTAAATCAGCCCCAGCATTTT
.,TRBD1,TRBJ1-1,TRBV10-3,CAITRQGTTFF,TGTGCCATCACCCGACAGGGGACAACTTTCTTT
.,.,TRBJ1-1,TRBV28,CASSSSPGGGGEAFF,TGTGCCAGCAGTTCATCCCCAGGTGGGGGGGGTGAAGCTTTCTTT
few,.,TRBJ1-6,TRBV5-4,CASSTLTGGNNNSPLHF,TGTGCCAGCAGCACCCTAACAGGCGGCAACAATAATTCACCCCTCCACTTT
.,.,TRBJ2-1,TRBV5-1,CASSPDTAGNEQFF,TGCGCCAGCAGCCCGGACACCGCGGGGAATGAGCAGTTCTTC
few,TRBD2,TRBJ2-1,TRBV19,CASRTSGRGVAYNEQFF,TGTGCCAGTAGGACTAGCGGGAGAGGGGTGGCCTACAATGAGCAGTTCTTC
.,TRBD1,TRBJ1-1,TRBV5-1,CASSLDRGPQDTEAFF,TGCGCCAGCAGCCTAGACAGGGGCCCTCAGGACACTGAAGCTTTCTTT